Shown below are 32 T cell receptor beta chains from a single sample sequenced in a study of blood T cell repertoires in COVID-19. The assay was immunoSEQ multiplex PCR, and TCRdb's table has in-frame clones only and misses some. The sample lists about 240,000 clones; around 79% were seen once. Sequences were obtained from peripheral blood. These receptors came from a woman of 80 years or more with acute or convalescent COVID-19.

The J gene is TRBJ2-5, the V gene TRBV6-5; tentatively, D is TRBD2 (5 bases). Trimming removed 6 bases from V and 5 bases from J, with 16 bases in between. This CDR3 contains 14 residues. Germline CDR1 reads MNHEY; CDR2 reads SVGAGI. This CDR3 is CASRPGWGRETQYF. For the CDR3, the DNA is TGTGCCAGCAGACCGGGATGGGGTCGGGAGACCCAGTACTTC.

The chain has TRBV6-5 and TRBJ2-1, with D possibly matching TRBD1 (5 bases). The germline V gene has CDR1 MNHEY and CDR2 SVGAGI. Trimming pared 8 bases from V and 5 bases from J, leaving 16 bases between. This CDR3 has 14 residues. The CDR3 coding sequence is TGTGCCAGCTTCCAACAGGAGCTGAACAATGAGCAGTTCTTC. Translating gives CASFQQELNNEQFF.

There are a few counts of this clone. V usage is TRBV3-1 (or the pseudogene TRBV3-2) and J usage is TRBJ1-5; 8 bases agree with TRBD1. There are 14 residues in the CDR3. After removal of 4 bases from V and 5 bases from J, the junction contained 4 bases not matched to a gene. Germline values: CDR1 LGHDT, CDR2 YNNKEL (reference sequence). The CDR3 protein is CASSRTGKDQPQHF. CDR3 bases: TGTGCCAGCAGCCGGACAGGGAAGGATCAGCCCCAGCATTTT.

The chain uses TRBV27 and TRBJ2-7; 12 bases align to TRBD1. With V trimmed by 0 bases and J by 2 bases, 2 bases remained unmatched. The CDR3 length is 16 residues. CDR1 MNHEY and CDR2 SMNVEV come from the germline V gene (reference sequence). CDR3 nucleotides: TGTGCCAGCAGTTTATCTGGGGACAGGGGGCCCTACGAGCAGTACTTC. Translated, it gives CASSLSGDRGPYEQYF.

The chain uses TRBV6-5 and TRBJ1-5; a weak D match, TRBD1 (6 bases). CDR3 length: 15 amino acids. V lost 6 bases, J lost 6 bases, and 18 bases lay in between. The germline gives CDR1 MNHEY, CDR2 SVGAGI. The CDR3 is CASSYSVIGGQPQHF. CDR3 nucleotide sequence: TGTGCCAGCAGCTACAGCGTTATAGGGGGTCAGCCCCAGCATTTT.

This clone has a single count. This rearrangement joins TRBV14 to TRBJ2-2, with a weak D call TRBD1 (6 bases). The CDR3 runs to 13 residues. From germline, CDR1 is SGHDN and CDR2 FVKESK. Between the trimmed V and J ends, which lost 5 bases and 2 bases, there was a span of 6 bases. The CDR3 sequence: CASSGTNTGELFF. The CDR3 coding sequence is TGTGCCAGCAGCGGGACAAACACCGGGGAGCTGTTTTTT.

This chain connects TRBV7-2 to TRBJ2-2; TRBD2 agrees at 12 bases. Germline values: CDR1 SGHTA, CDR2 FQGNSA. The CDR3 spans 18 residues. J was trimmed by 7 bases and V by 0 bases; bases with no gene match: 9. CDR3 sequence (DNA): TGTGCCAGCAGCTTAGCCGCGACTAGCGGGGGCAGAAACGGGGAGCTGTTTTTT. The encoded protein is CASSLAATSGGRNGELFF.

The chain's CDR3 is CASSQDPEQLYGYTF. For the CDR3, the DNA is TGTGCCAGCAGCCAAGATCCGGAACAGCTCTATGGCTACACCTTC. The chain links TRBV3-1 (or the pseudogene TRBV3-2) to TRBJ1-2; D unresolved. Trimming cost V 0 bases and J 4 bases, with 12 bases left between them. Germline V gives CDR1 LGHDT, CDR2 YNNKEL (reference sequence). CDR3 length: 15 residues.

The chain has TRBV11-2 and TRBJ2-4; possibly TRBD2 for D (7 bases). Trimming took 5 bases from V and 0 from J, leaving 14 bases between them. Per the germline V gene, CDR1 is SGHAT and CDR2 is FQNNGV. CDR3 length: 16 residues. CDR3 sequence: CASSPLGGPAKNIQYF. DNA of the CDR3: TGTGCCAGCAGCCCACTCGGGGGGCCAGCCAAAAACATTCAGTACTTC.

The chain carries TRBV19 and TRBJ1-5; the D gene is possibly TRBD1 (6 bases). From germline, CDR1 is LNHDA and CDR2 SQIVND (reference sequence). Deletions cut 3 bases from V and 6 bases from J, with 18 bases between. The length of the CDR3 is 16 residues. The CDR3, as DNA: TGTGCCAGTAGTATTTTTGGGGGGGGGCAAGGTCAGCCCCAGCATTTT. Amino acid sequence: CASSIFGGGQGQPQHF.

This chain links TRBV6-5 with TRBJ1-6, with 11 bases identical to TRBD1. CDR3 length equals 15 residues. V was pared by 4 bases and J by 6 bases, with 2 bases of the junction left unmatched. Germline V gene lookup returns CDR1 MNHEY and CDR2 SVGAGI. The CDR3 DNA follows: TGTGCCAGCAGTTTCGGGACAGGGGGTAATTCACCCCTCCACTTT. Protein sequence: CASSFGTGGNSPLHF.

The V and J genes are TRBV7-2 and TRBJ1-1; TRBD1 matches 12 bases. This CDR3 contains 18 residues. The junction had 9 bases not matched to a gene; V was cut back by 4 bases and J by 0 bases. CDR1 is SGHTA, CDR2 FQGNSA, per germline. In DNA, the CDR3 is TGTGCCAGCAGCTCAATCCCGGGACAGGGGGCGATGAACACTGAAGCTTTCTTT. Amino acid sequence: CASSSIPGQGAMNTEAFF.

J is TRBJ1-6 and V is TRBV5-8; no clear D gene. Trimming cost V 0 bases and J 5 bases, with 12 bases left between them. This CDR3 contains 16 residues. The germline CDR1 and CDR2 sequences are SGHTS and YDEGEE. Here the CDR3 reads CASSLEPFPDNSPLHF. The DNA of the CDR3 is TGTGCCAGCAGCTTGGAGCCATTCCCCGATAATTCACCCCTCCACTTT.

The chain uses TRBV7-9 and TRBJ1-2, with D tentatively TRBD1 (6 bases). The V end was cut by 5 bases, the J end by 4 bases, with 11 bases between. Germline CDR1 SEHNR, CDR2 FQNEAQ (reference sequence). This CDR3 has 13 amino acids. CDR3 region: CASSRLGAYGYTF. The CDR3 DNA sequence: TGTGCCAGCAGCCGATTGGGGGCCTATGGCTACACCTTC.

The chain has TRBV5-1 and TRBJ2-1; 9 nucleotides match TRBD2. From germline, CDR1 is SGHRS and CDR2 YFSETQ. The ends lost 3 bases at V and 2 bases at J; junction bases unmatched: 18. The CDR3 covers 20 residues. The CDR3 protein is CASSYPLGAGGPGPYNEQFF. DNA for the CDR3: TGCGCCAGCAGCTATCCGCTGGGGGCGGGGGGGCCTGGCCCCTACAATGAGCAGTTCTTC.

The sample holds one count of this clone. This chain uses TRBV12-3 or TRBV12-4 with TRBJ1-2; 7 bases map to TRBD1. The CDR3 extends over 13 amino acids. Trimming took 3 bases from V and 2 from J; bases not matched to a gene: 0. CDR3 sequence: CASSLGQNYGYTF. CDR3 sequence (DNA): TGTGCCAGCAGTTTGGGACAGAACTATGGCTACACCTTC.

The genes are TRBV19 and TRBJ2-6; D unclear. This CDR3 region has 17 residues. V lost 1 base, J lost 0 bases, and 10 bases lay in between. Germline V gene lookup returns CDR1 LNHDA and CDR2 SQIVND (reference sequence). CDR3 sequence (DNA): TGTGCCAGTAGTATAGTAGGCGGAAGCTCTGGGGCCAACGTCCTGACTTTC. Residues: CASSIVGGSSGANVLTF.

The chain employs TRBV2 and TRBJ1-1; D remains ambiguous. The CDR3 spans 13 residues. Trimming stripped 6 bases from V and 2 bases from J, with 10 bases between. Germline CDR1 reads SNHLY; CDR2 reads FYNNEI. The CDR3 region is CASSLQLNTEAFF. As DNA, the CDR3 is TGTGCCAGCAGCTTACAGCTAAACACTGAAGCTTTCTTT.

The rearrangement joins TRBV6-2 or TRBV6-3 to TRBJ2-2, with a tentative D call TRBD2 (5 bases). The V gene lost 0 bases and the J gene lost 0 bases, with 11 bases spanning the gap. Germline V CDR1 and CDR2: MNHEY, SVGEGT. The CDR3 loop spans 17 amino acids. The CDR3 protein is CASSYSGSGANTGELFF. Here the CDR3 DNA reads TGTGCCAGCAGTTACTCAGGGAGCGGAGCGAACACCGGGGAGCTGTTTTTT.

J is TRBJ1-1 and V is TRBV24-1; no clear D gene. The CDR3 covers 12 residues. Per the germline V gene, CDR1 is KGHDR and CDR2 is SFDVKD. V lost 10 bases, J lost 6 bases, and 14 bases lay in between. The chain's CDR3 is CATARRSPEAFF. The DNA for the CDR3 is TGTGCCACGGCCCGGAGGTCCCCTGAAGCTTTCTTT.

The genes are TRBV27 and TRBJ2-5; TRBD1 matches at 9 bases. V shed 6 bases and J 1 base; nucleotides not matched to a gene: 12. The CDR3 contains 17 residues. Germline loops: CDR1 MNHEY, CDR2 SMNVEV (reference sequence). CDR3 bases: TGTGCCAGCAGGCCCCGGACAGGGGTAACTAGCCAAGAGACCCAGTACTTC. Residues: CASRPRTGVTSQETQYF.

The chain recombines TRBV6-5 with TRBJ2-7; 10 positions agree with TRBD1. Trimming took 9 bases from V and 5 from J; bases not matched to a gene: 13. The CDR3 contains 15 residues. Germline V lookup: CDR1 MNHEY, CDR2 SVGAGI. The CDR3 DNA sequence: TGTGCCAGTGACACAGCGGGACAGGGGACACACGAGCAGTACTTC. This gives the protein CASDTAGQGTHEQYF.

This clone has only one observation. The rearrangement links TRBV19 to TRBJ1-4; D is possibly TRBD1 (5 bases). The length of the CDR3 is 14 residues. Between the trimmed V and J ends, which lost 3 bases and 7 bases, there was a span of 12 bases. Germline CDR1 and CDR2: LNHDA and SQIVND (reference sequence). DNA for the CDR3: TGTGCCAGTAGTATCACGGGGGTTGGTGAAAAACTGTTTTTT. Amino acid sequence: CASSITGVGEKLFF.

Comment on this clone: This likely came from a read error, as a far larger clone is one base away. The rearrangement uses TRBV9 and TRBJ1-6; 10 bases are a match to TRBD1. This CDR3 has 15 residues. From germline, CDR1 is SGDLS and CDR2 YYNGEE. V shed 4 bases, J shed 7 bases, and the junction held 5 bases outside the gene matches. CDR3 protein: CASSPPGQGNSPLHF. CDR3 bases: TGTGCCAGCAGCCCCCCGGGACAGGGGAATTCACCCCTCCACTTT.

There are a few counts of this clone. The chain has TRBV6-2 or TRBV6-3 and TRBJ1-1, with 8 bases lining up with TRBD1. Germline V CDR1 and CDR2: MNHEY, SVGEGT. The CDR3 is 16 residues long. V lost 3 bases, J lost 0 bases, and 6 bases stayed unmatched. In DNA form, the CDR3 reads TGTGCCAGCAGTTATGGACAGGGCCGGGTGAACACTGAAGCTTTCTTT. This translates into CASSYGQGRVNTEAFF.

The V gene is TRBV25-1, the J gene TRBJ2-5, with TRBD2 identical over 9 bases. With 6 bases clipped from V and 5 bases from J, the junction kept 16 bases outside the gene matches. The CDR3 contains 17 residues. Germline values: CDR1 MGHDK, CDR2 SYGVNS. CDR3 loop: CASRPGTSWRPGETQYF. The CDR3 nucleotides are TGTGCCAGCAGACCAGGGACTAGCTGGCGGCCTGGCGAGACCCAGTACTTC.

The rearrangement joins TRBV2 to TRBJ2-7; tentative D call: TRBD2 (6 bases). V was trimmed by 6 bases and J by 4 bases, leaving 19 bases between them. Germline V lookup: CDR1 SNHLY, CDR2 FYNNEI. CDR3 length equals 15 residues. The CDR3 protein is CASRSHTGRGYEQYF. The CDR3 DNA sequence: TGTGCCAGCAGATCACACACGGGACGGGGGTACGAGCAGTACTTC.

The chain joins TRBV19 to TRBJ1-4; D not resolved. The CDR3 totals 14 residues. Per the germline V gene, CDR1 is LNHDA and CDR2 is SQIVND (reference sequence). V shed 7 bases and J shed 6 bases, with 15 bases lying between them. The CDR3 DNA follows: TGTGCCAGTACCTTAGGAGGATTCGATGAAAAACTGTTTTTT. Amino acid sequence: CASTLGGFDEKLFF.

The CDR3 DNA sequence: TGTGCCAGTAGCGGGTTGGTGGAGGAAAAACTGTTTTTT. Its translation is CASSGLVEEKLFF. This chain connects TRBV19 to TRBJ1-4; D ambiguous. V shed 6 bases and J shed 8 bases, with 13 bases lying between them. The germline CDR1 and CDR2 sequences are LNHDA and SQIVND (reference sequence). This CDR3 comprises 13 residues. Full variable domain (remainder filled in from reference TRBV19 and TRBJ1-4): DGGITQSPKYLFRKEGQNVTLSCEQNLNHDAMYWYRQDPGQGLRLIYYSQIVNDFQKGDIAEGYSVSREKKESFPLTVTSAQKNPTAFYLCASSGLVEEKLFFGSGTQLSVL.

The chain carries TRBV3-1 (or the pseudogene TRBV3-2) and TRBJ2-1; D possibly corresponds to TRBD1 (6 bases). Trimming left V 5 bases short and J 4 bases short, with 15 bases between. The CDR3 is 15 residues long. Germline CDR1 and CDR2: LGHDT and YNNKEL (reference sequence). The CDR3 nucleotides read TGTGCCAGCAGCTCAGGGGTTGGCGGATACAATGAGCAGTTCTTC. As protein: CASSSGVGGYNEQFF.

This sequence joins TRBV5-1 and TRBJ2-1, with 8 bases fitting TRBD2. The V gene's germline CDR1 is SGHRS and CDR2 YFSETQ. The length of the CDR3 is 12 residues. V lost 3 bases to trimming and J lost 15 bases; unmatched junction nucleotides: 8. The CDR3 DNA reads as TGCGCCAGCAGCTCGGAGCGGGGGCCAATGTTCTTC. Amino acids: CASSSERGPMFF.

The J gene is TRBJ1-1, the V gene TRBV5-1; the D is unclear. Germline V gene data show CDR1 as SGHRS and CDR2 as YFSETQ. V gave up 4 bases and J gave up 1 base, with 11 bases separating them. This CDR3 region has 14 residues. The CDR3 bases are TGCGCCAGCAGCAGTTTGGAGTCGAACACTGAAGCTTTCTTT. Its protein product is CASSSLESNTEAFF.